The entry below gives a single TCR beta chain sequence along with its context. Its antigen is currently unknown. The sample comes from a study of vaccination and CD4 T cells after COVID-19. About the study: The stimulus for the cells was overlapping spike peptides derived from SARS-CoV-2, HCoV-NL63, HCoV-OC43 and HCoV-229E.

Cultured CD4+ T-cell DNA underwent Oncomine TCR Beta short-read sequencing. TCRdb reprocessed the PCR reads with MiXCR, giving one entry per CDR3 protein. The sample includes approximately 18,000 distinct CDR3 sequences, 44% of them seen just once. Specified time point: late sampling 161 to 241 days after vaccination in a few convalescent patients. Treatment reported: approximately 10-day PBMC culture with coronavirus spike peptide pools or control peptides (ViraFEST assay). Cells received half-medium changes with fresh IL-2 medium on days 3 and 7. Researchers grew the cells for about 9 days and then pulled out CD4+ T cells by negative selection. The TCR sequence derives from a human donor who had recovered from COVID-19. Source: CD4+ T cells from blood, cultured in vitro, taken about 7 months after SARS-CoV-2 vaccination.

The CDR3 coding sequence is TGCAGTGCCACATCCTTTTTTGGGACTAGCCTCGCGCGGCCTTACGAGCAGTACTTC. It specifies CSATSFFGTSLARPYEQYF. The chain combines TRBV20-1 with TRBJ2-7, with 9 positions matching TRBD2. Germline CDR1 and CDR2: DFQATT and SNEGSKA (reference sequence). J lost 4 bases, V lost 6 bases, and 25 bases had no gene match. This CDR3 comprises 19 residues.